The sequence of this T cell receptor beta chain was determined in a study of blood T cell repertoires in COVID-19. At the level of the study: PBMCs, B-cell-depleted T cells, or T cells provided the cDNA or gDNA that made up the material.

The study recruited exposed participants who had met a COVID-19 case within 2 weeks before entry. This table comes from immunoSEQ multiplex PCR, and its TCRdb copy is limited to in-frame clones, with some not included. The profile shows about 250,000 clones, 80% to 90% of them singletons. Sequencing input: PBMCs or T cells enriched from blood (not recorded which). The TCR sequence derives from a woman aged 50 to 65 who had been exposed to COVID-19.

CDR3 coding DNA: TGCGCCAGCAGCCCGCACGGAACTAGCGGGGGAGGTGAGCAGTTCTTC. The encoded protein is CASSPHGTSGGGEQFF. The chain couples TRBV4-1 to TRBJ2-1, with 11 bases identical to TRBD2. The V and J ends lost 4 bases and 9 bases, in that order; junction bases with no gene match: 11. The CDR3 has 16 residues. Germline CDR1 MGHRA, CDR2 YSYEKL.